The 15 T cell receptor beta chains in this list originate from one sample, sequenced in a study of T cells in Graves' hyperthyroidism and ophthalmopathy. What was amplified from RNA transcripts were TCR beta CDR3 regions. The primer set for the first-round RT-PCR of the TCR CDR3 was HTBI. TCRdb re-derived calls from the multiplex PCR reads in MiXCR, one entry per CDR3 protein. Of approximately 600,000 distinct CDR3 sequences in the sample, around 15% were seen once. Sequenced input: blood. Receptors originate from a woman aged 25 to 39 with Graves' hyperthyroidism.

The chain uses TRBV6-2 or TRBV6-3 and TRBJ1-2; 10 bases line up with TRBD1. Germline values: CDR1 MNHEY, CDR2 SVGEGT. CDR3 length: 17 residues. Trimming at V came to 6 bases and at J to 7 bases, leaving 17 bases not matched to a gene. This CDR3 is CASSRTSRDRGQGGYTF. The DNA for the CDR3 is TGTGCCAGCAGCCGCACCTCCCGGGACAGGGGCCAGGGTGGCTACACCTTC.

At least ten counts were recorded for this clonotype. The J gene is TRBJ1-2, the V gene TRBV27; D ambiguous. From germline, CDR1 is MNHEY and CDR2 SMNVEV (reference sequence). CDR3 length: 15 amino acids. The V end was cut by 1 base, the J end by 5 bases, with 14 bases between. CDR3 sequence reads: CASSLYGPNLYGYTF. The CDR3 nucleotides read TGTGCCAGCAGTTTATACGGGCCAAACCTGTATGGCTACACCTTC.

This clonotype came up many times. The rearrangement uses TRBV2 and TRBJ2-7, with 9 bases aligning to TRBD2. The CDR3 runs to 15 residues. Germline-derived CDR1 and CDR2 are SNHLY and FYNNEI. J was trimmed by 2 bases and V by 7 bases; bases with no gene match: 9. As DNA, the CDR3 is TGTGCCAGCACCAAGGAGGCGGGAGGGGCCTACGAGCAGTACTTC. This translates into CASTKEAGGAYEQYF.

This clonotype showed up many times. The chain uses TRBV5-6 and TRBJ1-1; D gene uncertain. Germline lookup yields CDR1 SGHDT and CDR2 YYEEEE. V was clipped by 2 bases and J by 10 bases, with 18 bases between them. This CDR3 has 14 residues. For the CDR3, the DNA is TGTGCCAGCAGCTTAGGGCGGGTTCGAGCAACAGCTTTCTTT. Encoded protein: CASSLGRVRATAFF.

This clonotype was seen more than once but under ten times. V gene TRBV19 combines with J gene TRBJ2-2; D uncertain. V lost 5 bases to trimming and J lost 0 bases, with 13 bases between them. CDR3 size: 16 residues. Germline CDR1 reads LNHDA; CDR2 reads SQIVND (reference sequence). Here the CDR3 reads CASSVRVGTNTGELFF. The CDR3 nucleotides are TGTGCCAGTAGTGTAAGAGTGGGAACGAACACCGGGGAGCTGTTTTTT.

This clonotype was counted ten times or more. This chain joins TRBV7-9 and TRBJ2-2; D is tentatively TRBD1 or TRBD2 (5 bases each). V was pared by 6 bases and J by 7 bases, with 12 bases between. CDR3 length: 13 amino acids. Germline assignment: CDR1 SEHNR and CDR2 FQNEAQ (reference sequence). The CDR3 region is CASRHGTIGELFF. As DNA, the CDR3 is TGTGCCAGCAGACATGGGACGATCGGGGAGCTGTTTTTT.

The genes are TRBV5-4 and TRBJ2-7, with TRBD1 matching 8 bases. V lost 2 bases, J lost 6 bases, and 7 bases stayed unmatched. From germline, CDR1 is SGHNT and CDR2 YYREEE (reference sequence). This CDR3 has 14 amino acids. The CDR3 sequence is CASSLAQGAGEQYF. The CDR3 coding sequence is TGTGCCAGCAGCTTAGCCCAGGGGGCGGGCGAGCAGTACTTC. The variable domain in full, completed from reference TRBV5-4 and TRBJ2-7, reads ETGVTQSPTHLIKTRGQQVTLRCSSQSGHNTVSWYQQALGQGPQFIFQYYREEENGRGNFPPRFSGLQFPNYSSELNVNALELDDSALYLCASSLAQGAGEQYFGPGTRLTVT.

This clonotype appeared once. The chain links TRBV6-1 to TRBJ2-7, with 7 bases lining up with TRBD2. The CDR3 sequence is 14 residues long. The germline V gene has CDR1 MNHNS and CDR2 SASEGT. The trim removed 7 bases at V and 2 bases at J, leaving 8 bases unmatched. The CDR3 DNA follows: TGTGCCAGCATCTTTAGCGGGCCGACCTACGAGCAGTACTTC. Protein: CASIFSGPTYEQYF.

This clonotype was found many times. J is TRBJ2-1 and V is TRBV2; D tentatively fits TRBD1 or TRBD2 (5 bases each). Germline CDR1 SNHLY, CDR2 FYNNEI. V lost 7 bases and J 2 bases, leaving 15 bases between the germline ends. The CDR3 loop spans 15 amino acids. As DNA, the CDR3 is TGTGCCAGCAATACAGAGGGGAAGACCTACAATGAGCAGTTCTTC. Its translation is CASNTEGKTYNEQFF.

In this sample, this clonotype turned up a few times. The chain couples TRBV7-8 to TRBJ2-7; TRBD2 aligns across 8 bases. V lost 1 base and J lost 3; bases outside the gene matches: 8. The CDR3 sequence is 16 residues long. Germline V gene data show CDR1 as SGHVS and CDR2 as FQNEAQ. The DNA for the CDR3 is TGTGCCAGCAGCTTAGGGGCGGGAGCGGGAGTCTACGAGCAGTACTTC. This translates into CASSLGAGAGVYEQYF.

This clonotype turned up a few times. V gene TRBV6-1 combines with J gene TRBJ2-1, with 14 bases matching TRBD2. CDR1 and CDR2 from the germline V gene are MNHNS and SASEGT. With 0 bases clipped from V and 9 bases from J, the junction kept 4 bases outside the gene matches. This CDR3 region has 16 residues. The CDR3 DNA sequence: TGTGCCAGCAGTGAAGCACGGGGACTAGCGGGAGCTGAGCAGTTCTTC. It is translated as CASSEARGLAGAEQFF.

The rearrangement joins TRBV20-1 to TRBJ2-7; unclear D gene. From germline, CDR1 is DFQATT and CDR2 SNEGSKA (reference sequence). Deletions cut 6 bases from V and 5 bases from J, with 8 bases between. The length of the CDR3 is 10 residues. The CDR3 region is CSARRNEQYF. The CDR3 nucleotides read TGCAGTGCCCGCCGCAACGAGCAGTACTTC.

The sample holds many counts of this clonotype. V usage is TRBV5-5 and J usage is TRBJ1-1, with TRBD1 as a possible D gene (5 bases). Germline assignment: CDR1 SGHKS and CDR2 YYEKEE (reference sequence). Trimming pared 2 bases from V and 8 bases from J, leaving 13 bases between. The CDR3 is made up of 13 amino acids. CDR3 sequence (DNA): TGTGCCAGCAGCTTTAGGGACGGAGTAGAAGCTTTCTTT. Encoded protein: CASSFRDGVEAFF.

This clonotype was observed a few times. The chain is built from TRBV4-1 and TRBJ2-7; D is undetermined. Trimming stripped 4 bases from V and 0 bases from J, with 7 bases between. Germline CDR1 reads MGHRA; CDR2 reads YSYEKL. This CDR3 is built from 13 residues. In DNA form, the CDR3 reads TGCGCCAGCAGCCCAGCCGTCTCCTACGAGCAGTACTTC. Translating gives CASSPAVSYEQYF.

This clonotype was seen a few times. The chain uses TRBV20-1 and TRBJ2-7; D gene unclear. Per the germline V gene, CDR1 is DFQATT and CDR2 is SNEGSKA (reference sequence). The CDR3 is 14 amino acids. V dropped 3 bases and J dropped 5 bases, with 17 bases sitting between them. CDR3 nucleotide sequence: TGCAGTGCTAGGGAATTAGCCCGCGTGGACGAGCAGTACTTC. The encoded protein is CSARELARVDEQYF.